This TCR beta chain was retrieved from a study of sequential checkpoint blockade in melanoma. The wider study: First-line arms were nivolumab then ipilimumab, or the reverse, randomized 1:1. After both sequences, patients received maintenance nivolumab.

V lost 1 base and J 4 bases, leaving 14 bases between the germline ends. The CDR3 covers 15 residues. Per the germline V gene, CDR1 is MDHEN and CDR2 is SYDVKM. Treatment defined: randomized to nivolumab then ipilimumab (arm A) or the reverse (arm B). No patient had prior DNA-damaging chemotherapy. PBMC sorting kept live CD3+CD8+ cells without CD19 or CD56. Produced via immunoSEQ multiplex PCR; TCRdb's table is partial and in-frame only. The sample comprises some 16,000 clones, about 92% of which are singletons, and 24% rests with the top ten. Material: CD8+ T cells sorted from blood (inferred from file names), obtained from a patient given nivolumab and ipilimumab in sequence. The origin of this receptor is a human donor with melanoma. The V call is TRBV28, the J call TRBJ2-7, with D tentatively TRBD1 (5 bases). The CDR3 DNA is TGTGCCAGCAGTTTATTTGCGGAAGGGGTTTACGAGCAGTACTTC. Amino acid sequence: CASSLFAEGVYEQYF.